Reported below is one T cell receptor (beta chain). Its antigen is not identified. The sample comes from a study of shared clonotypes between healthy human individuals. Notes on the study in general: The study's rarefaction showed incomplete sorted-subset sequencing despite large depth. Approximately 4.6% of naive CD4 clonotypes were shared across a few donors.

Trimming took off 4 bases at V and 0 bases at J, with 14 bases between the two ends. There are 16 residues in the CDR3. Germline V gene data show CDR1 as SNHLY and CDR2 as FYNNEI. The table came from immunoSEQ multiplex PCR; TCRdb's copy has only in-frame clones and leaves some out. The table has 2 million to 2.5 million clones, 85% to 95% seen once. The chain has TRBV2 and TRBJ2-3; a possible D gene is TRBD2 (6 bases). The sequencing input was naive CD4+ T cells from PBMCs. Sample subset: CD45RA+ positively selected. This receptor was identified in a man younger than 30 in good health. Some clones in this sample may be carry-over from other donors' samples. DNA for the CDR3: TGTGCCAGCAGTGGGACCAGCGGGCTGAGCACAGATACGCAGTATTTT. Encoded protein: CASSGTSGLSTDTQYF.